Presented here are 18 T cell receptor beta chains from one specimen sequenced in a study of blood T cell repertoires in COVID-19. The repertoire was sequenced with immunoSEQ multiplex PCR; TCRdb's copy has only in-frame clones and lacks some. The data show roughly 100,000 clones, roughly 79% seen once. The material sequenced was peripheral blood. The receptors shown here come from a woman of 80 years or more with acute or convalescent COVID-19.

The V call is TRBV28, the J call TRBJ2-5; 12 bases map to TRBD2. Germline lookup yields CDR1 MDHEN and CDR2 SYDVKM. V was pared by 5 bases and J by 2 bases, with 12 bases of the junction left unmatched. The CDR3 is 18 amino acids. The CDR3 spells CASSALAGGVPVQETQYF. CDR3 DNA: TGTGCCAGCAGTGCTCTAGCGGGAGGGGTCCCTGTACAAGAGACCCAGTACTTC.

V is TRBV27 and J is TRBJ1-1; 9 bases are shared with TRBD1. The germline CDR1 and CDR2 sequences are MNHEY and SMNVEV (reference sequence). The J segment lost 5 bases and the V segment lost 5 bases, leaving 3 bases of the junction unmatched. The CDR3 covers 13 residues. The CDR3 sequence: CASSPDRGTEAFF. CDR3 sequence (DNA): TGTGCCAGCAGTCCGGACAGGGGTACTGAAGCTTTCTTT.

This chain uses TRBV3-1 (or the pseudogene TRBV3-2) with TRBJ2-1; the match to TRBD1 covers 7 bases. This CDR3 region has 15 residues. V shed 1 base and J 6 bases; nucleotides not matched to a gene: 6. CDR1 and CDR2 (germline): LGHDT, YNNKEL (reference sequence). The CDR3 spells CASSQGTGVGNEQFF. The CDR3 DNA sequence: TGTGCCAGCAGCCAAGGTACAGGGGTGGGCAATGAGCAGTTCTTC.

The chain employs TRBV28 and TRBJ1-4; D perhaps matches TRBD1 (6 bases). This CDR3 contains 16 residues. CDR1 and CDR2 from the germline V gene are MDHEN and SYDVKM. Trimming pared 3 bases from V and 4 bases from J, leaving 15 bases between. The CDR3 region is CASSLGGGGSNEKLFF. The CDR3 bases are TGTGCCAGCAGTTTGGGGGGCGGGGGCAGTAATGAAAAACTGTTTTTT. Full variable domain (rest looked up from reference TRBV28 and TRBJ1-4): DVKVTQSSRYLVKRTGEKVFLECVQDMDHENMFWYRQDPGLGLRLIYFSYDVKMKEKGDIPEGYSVSREKKERFSLILESASTNQTSMYLCASSLGGGGSNEKLFFGSGTQLSVL.

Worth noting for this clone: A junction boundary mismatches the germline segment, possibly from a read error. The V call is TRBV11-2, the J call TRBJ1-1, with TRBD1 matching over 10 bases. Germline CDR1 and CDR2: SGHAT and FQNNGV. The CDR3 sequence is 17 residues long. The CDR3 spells CASSLEGQGRSNTEAFF. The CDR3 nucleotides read TGTGCCAGCAGCCTAGAGGGACAGGGGAGAAGTAACACTGAAGCTTTCTTT.

CDR3 in amino acids: CASSALGASGTYEQYF. The DNA for the CDR3 is TGTGCCAGCAGTGCCCTCGGGGCTAGCGGGACCTACGAGCAGTACTTC. The rearrangement joins TRBV6-1 to TRBJ2-7; 9 positions agree with TRBD2. V lost 4 bases, J lost 2 bases, and 9 bases stayed unmatched. Germline values: CDR1 MNHNS, CDR2 SASEGT. This CDR3 has 16 residues.

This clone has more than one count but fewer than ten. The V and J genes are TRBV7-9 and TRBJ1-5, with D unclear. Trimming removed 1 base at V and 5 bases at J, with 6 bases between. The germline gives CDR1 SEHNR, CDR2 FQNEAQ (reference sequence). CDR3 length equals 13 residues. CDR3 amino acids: CASSLGQDQPQHF. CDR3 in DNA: TGTGCCAGCAGCTTAGGGCAGGATCAGCCCCAGCATTTT.

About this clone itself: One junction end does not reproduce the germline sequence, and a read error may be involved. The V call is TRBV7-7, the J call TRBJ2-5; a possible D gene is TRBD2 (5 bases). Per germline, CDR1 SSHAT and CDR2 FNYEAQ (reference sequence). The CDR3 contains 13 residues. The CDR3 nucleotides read TGTGCTAGCAGCACTACTAGTCAAGAGACCCAGTACTTC. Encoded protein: CASSTTSQETQYF.

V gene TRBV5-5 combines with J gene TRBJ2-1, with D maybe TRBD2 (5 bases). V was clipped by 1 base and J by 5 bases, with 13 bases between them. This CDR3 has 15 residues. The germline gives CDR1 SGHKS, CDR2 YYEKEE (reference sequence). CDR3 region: CASSLWLAPDNEQFF. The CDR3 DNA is TGTGCCAGCAGCTTGTGGCTAGCCCCGGACAATGAGCAGTTCTTC.

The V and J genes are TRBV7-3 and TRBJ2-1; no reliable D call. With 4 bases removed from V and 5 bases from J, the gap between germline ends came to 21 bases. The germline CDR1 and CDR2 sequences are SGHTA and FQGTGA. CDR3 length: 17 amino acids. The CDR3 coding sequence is TGTGCCAGCAGCTCCACGCTCACTCCTAGTGGTGACAATGAGCAGTTCTTC. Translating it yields CASSSTLTPSGDNEQFF.

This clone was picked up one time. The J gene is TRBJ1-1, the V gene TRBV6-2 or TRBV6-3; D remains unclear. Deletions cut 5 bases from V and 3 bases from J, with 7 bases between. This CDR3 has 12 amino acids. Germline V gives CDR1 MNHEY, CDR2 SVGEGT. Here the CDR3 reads CASSIRDTEAFF. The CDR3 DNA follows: TGTGCCAGCAGTATCCGGGACACTGAAGCTTTCTTT.

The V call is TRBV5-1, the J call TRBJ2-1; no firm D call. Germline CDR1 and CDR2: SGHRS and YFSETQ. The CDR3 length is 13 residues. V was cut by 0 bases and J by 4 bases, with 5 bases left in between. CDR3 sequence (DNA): TGCGCCAGCAGCTTGGGAGTGTACAATGAGCAGTTCTTC. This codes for CASSLGVYNEQFF.

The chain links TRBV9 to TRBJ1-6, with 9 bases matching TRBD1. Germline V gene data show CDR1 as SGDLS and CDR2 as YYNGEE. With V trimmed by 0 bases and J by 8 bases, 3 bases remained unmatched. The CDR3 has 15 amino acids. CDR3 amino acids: CASSVEGQGYSPLHF. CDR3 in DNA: TGTGCCAGCAGCGTAGAGGGACAGGGATATTCACCCCTCCACTTT.

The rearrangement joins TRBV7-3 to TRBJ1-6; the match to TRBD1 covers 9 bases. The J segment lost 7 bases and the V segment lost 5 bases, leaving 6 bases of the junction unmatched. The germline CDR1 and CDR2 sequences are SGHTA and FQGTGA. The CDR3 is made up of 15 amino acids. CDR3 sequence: CASSRTGQGNSPLHF. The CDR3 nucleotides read TGTGCCAGCAGCCGAACCGGACAGGGGAATTCACCCCTCCACTTT.

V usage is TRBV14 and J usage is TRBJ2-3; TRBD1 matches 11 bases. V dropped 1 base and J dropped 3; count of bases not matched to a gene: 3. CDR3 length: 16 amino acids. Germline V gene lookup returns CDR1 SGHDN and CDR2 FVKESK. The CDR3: CASSQGTGGRTDTQYF. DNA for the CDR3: TGTGCCAGCAGCCAAGGGACAGGGGGCAGGACAGATACGCAGTATTTT.

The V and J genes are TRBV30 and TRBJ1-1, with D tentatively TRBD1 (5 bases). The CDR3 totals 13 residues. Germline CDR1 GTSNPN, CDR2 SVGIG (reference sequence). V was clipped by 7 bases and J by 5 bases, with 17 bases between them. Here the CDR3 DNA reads TGTGCCTTCTTTTCTGTCGGGGGGACTGAAGCTTTCTTT. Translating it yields CAFFSVGGTEAFF.

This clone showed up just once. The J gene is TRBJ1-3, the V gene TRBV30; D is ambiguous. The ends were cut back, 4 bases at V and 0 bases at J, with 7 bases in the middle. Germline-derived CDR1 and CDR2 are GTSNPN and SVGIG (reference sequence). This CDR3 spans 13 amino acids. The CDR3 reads CAWTVSSGNTIYF. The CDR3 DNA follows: TGTGCCTGGACAGTGTCCTCTGGAAACACCATATATTTT.

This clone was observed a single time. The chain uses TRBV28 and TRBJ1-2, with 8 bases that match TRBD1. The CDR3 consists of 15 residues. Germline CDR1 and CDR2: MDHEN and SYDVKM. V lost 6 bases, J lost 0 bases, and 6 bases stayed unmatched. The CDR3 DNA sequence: TGTGCCAGCAGGGCCTCGGGACAGGCTAACTATGGCTACACCTTC. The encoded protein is CASRASGQANYGYTF.